This passage covers 11 T cell receptor beta chains from one sample sequenced in a study of blood T cell repertoires in COVID-19. Sequencing was performed with immunoSEQ multiplex PCR; in TCRdb, only in-frame clones are kept and a portion is missing. The sample has over 200,000 clones, over 70% seen once. Sequenced input: peripheral blood. The source is a woman over 75 with acute or convalescent COVID-19.

V is TRBV29-1 and J is TRBJ2-7; the D gene is possibly TRBD1 (5 bases). The V end lost 2 bases, the J end lost 6 bases, and 23 bases lay between the germline ends. In germline, CDR1 is SQVTM, CDR2 ANQGSEA. The CDR3 consists of 16 residues. The CDR3 nucleotides read TGCAGCGTTGAACTCGTAAGGAACCAGGGAAAGCTCGAGCAGTACTTC. It is translated as CSVELVRNQGKLEQYF.

With respect to this clone: This CDR3 is also generated by other DNA sequences in the sample. The chain carries TRBV7-2 and TRBJ1-1; 8 bases line up with TRBD1. CDR1 is SGHTA and CDR2 is FQGNSA in the germline V gene. With V trimmed by 6 bases and J by 3 bases, 3 bases remained unmatched. This CDR3 spans 13 amino acids. CDR3 coding DNA: TGTGCCAGCAGTCTGGACAGGGACACTGAAGCTTTCTTT. It specifies CASSLDRDTEAFF.

The V call is TRBV30, the J call TRBJ2-3, with 7 nucleotides matching TRBD2. The V gene end was trimmed by 2 bases and the J gene end by 4 bases; junction bases not matched to a gene: 9. This CDR3 contains 15 residues. CDR1 and CDR2 from the germline V gene are GTSNPN and SVGIG (reference sequence). CDR3 coding DNA: TGTGCCTGGAGTAGGATAACTAGCGCCGCAGATACGCAGTATTTT. Its translation: CAWSRITSAADTQYF. Supplemented by reference TRBV30 and TRBJ2-3, the full variable domain reads SQTIHQWPATLVQPVGSPLSLECTVEGTSNPNLYWYRQAAGRGLQLLFYSVGIGQISSEVPQNLSASRPQDRQFILSSKKLLLSDSGFYLCAWSRITSAADTQYFGPGTRLTVL.

This rearrangement joins TRBV5-1 to TRBJ2-1, with TRBD2 identical over 9 bases. The CDR3 sequence is 15 residues long. Germline values: CDR1 SGHRS, CDR2 YFSETQ. The J segment lost 4 bases and the V segment lost 4 bases, leaving 6 bases of the junction unmatched. The chain's CDR3 is CASSPGTSRYNEQFF. The CDR3 nucleotides are TGCGCCAGCAGCCCCGGGACTAGCAGATACAATGAGCAGTTCTTC.

This clone was detected only a few times. J is TRBJ2-3 and V is TRBV5-1, with 13 bases matching TRBD2. J lost 2 bases, V lost 4 bases, and 7 bases had no gene match. The CDR3 contains 17 residues. Germline CDR1 is SGHRS and CDR2 is YFSETQ. The CDR3 spells CASSIQGLAGTTDTQYF. The DNA for the CDR3 is TGCGCCAGCAGCATACAGGGACTAGCGGGGACCACAGATACGCAGTATTTT. Complete variable domain (other parts from reference TRBV5-1 and TRBJ2-3): KAGVTQTPRYLIKTRGQQVTLSCSPISGHRSVSWYQQTPGQGLQFLFEYFSETQRNKGNFPGRFSGRQFSNSRSEMNVSTLELGDSALYLCASSIQGLAGTTDTQYFGPGTRLTVL.

The chain is built from TRBV5-4 and TRBJ2-1; a possible D gene is TRBD2 (5 bases). V shed 1 base and J shed 7 bases, with 15 bases lying between them. CDR1 and CDR2 from the germline V gene are SGHNT and YYREEE (reference sequence). This CDR3 region has 15 residues. In nucleotides, the CDR3 is TGTGCCAGCAGCTTGTCCGGGAACCCTGGTAATGAGCAGTTCTTC. Protein: CASSLSGNPGNEQFF.

The genes are TRBV7-6 and TRBJ1-6, with D unclear. Trimming left V 3 bases short and J 6 bases short, with 12 bases between. Germline V gives CDR1 SGHVS, CDR2 FNYEAQ. The length of the CDR3 is 15 residues. The CDR3 nucleotides are TGTGCCAGCAGCTTGGACTCGACGGCTAATTCACCCCTCCACTTT. Translated, it gives CASSLDSTANSPLHF. The whole variable domain, remainder taken from reference TRBV7-6 and TRBJ1-6, is GAGVSQSPRYKVTKRGQDVALRCDPISGHVSLYWYRQALGQGPEFLTYFNYEAQQDKSGLPNDRFSAERPEGSISTLTIQRTEQRDSAMYRCASSLDSTANSPLHFGNGTRLTVT.

The J gene is TRBJ1-2, the V gene TRBV19; D remains unclear. In germline, CDR1 is LNHDA, CDR2 SQIVND (reference sequence). The length of the CDR3 is 16 residues. V was clipped by 3 bases and J by 0 bases, with 14 bases between them. CDR3 bases: TGTGCCAGTAGTATCGGGGAACCGACACCTAACTATGGCTACACCTTC. As protein: CASSIGEPTPNYGYTF.

This clone was found a few times. The CDR3 coding sequence is TGTGCCAGCAGCCCCCAGGGTGTAGTGGAGACCCAGTACTTC. Translation gives CASSPQGVVETQYF. The chain uses TRBV5-4 and TRBJ2-5; D possibly corresponds to TRBD1 (5 bases). From germline, CDR1 is SGHNT and CDR2 YYREEE (reference sequence). V lost 4 bases to trimming and J lost 5 bases, with 15 bases between them. CDR3 size: 14 residues.

This rearrangement joins TRBV19 to TRBJ2-1, with D possibly matching TRBD2 (6 bases). The CDR3 is 15 amino acids. Germline V gene sequence: CDR1 LNHDA, CDR2 SQIVND (reference sequence). Trimming pared 3 bases from V and 7 bases from J, leaving 16 bases between. CDR3 sequence: CASSMAAGFVNEQFF. The DNA for the CDR3 is TGTGCCAGTAGTATGGCGGCGGGATTCGTGAATGAGCAGTTCTTC.

This chain links TRBV3-1 (or the pseudogene TRBV3-2) with TRBJ2-1, with TRBD2 matching over 13 bases. The CDR3 consists of 17 residues. J lost 9 bases, V lost 1 base, and 9 bases had no gene match. The germline V gene encodes CDR1 LGHDT and CDR2 YNNKEL (reference sequence). The CDR3 DNA sequence: TGTGCCAGCAGCCAAGGGACACTAGCGGGGGGGCGAAGTGAGCAGTTCTTC. It translates to CASSQGTLAGGRSEQFF.